These 10 T cell receptor beta chains were sequenced from one sample in a study of blood T cell repertoires in COVID-19. Measured with immunoSEQ multiplex PCR; TCRdb has only the in-frame clones, and not every one. The sample has roughly 70,000 clones, around 75% seen once; the top ten hold around 21%. Input material: peripheral blood. The receptors derive from a man aged 65-85 years with acute or convalescent COVID-19.

The genes are TRBV3-1 (or the pseudogene TRBV3-2) and TRBJ2-7; TRBD2 matches 11 bases. The CDR3 loop spans 15 amino acids. Germline-derived CDR1 and CDR2 are LGHDT and YNNKEL (reference sequence). V shed 6 bases and J 3 bases; nucleotides not matched to a gene: 7. CDR3 sequence reads: CASSFGLAGGYEQYF. CDR3 in DNA: TGTGCCAGCAGTTTTGGGCTAGCGGGAGGCTACGAGCAGTACTTC.

CDR3 in amino acids: CAGKGVEEKLFF. The CDR3 coding sequence is TGTGCCGGCAAAGGGGTAGAGGAAAAACTGTTTTTT. J is TRBJ1-4 and V is TRBV2, with D tentatively TRBD1 (5 bases). The V gene's germline CDR1 is SNHLY and CDR2 FYNNEI. V was cut by 11 bases and J by 8 bases, with 15 bases left in between. This CDR3 has 12 amino acids.

This clone came up a few times. The chain has TRBV4-2 and TRBJ2-1; perhaps TRBD2 as D (5 bases). This CDR3 region has 15 residues. Germline CDR1 is LGHNA and CDR2 is YNFKEQ. V lost 0 bases and J 13 bases, leaving 19 bases between the germline ends. The CDR3 coding sequence is TGTGCCAGCAGCCAAGATCTGACGGCCAACGGGGTCCAGTTCTTC. This gives the protein CASSQDLTANGVQFF.

This rearrangement joins TRBV12-2 to TRBJ1-4. TRBV12-2 is a documented pseudogene. The CDR3 is 20 residues long. CDR3 DNA sequence: TGTGCAAGTCGCTTAGAAACCGCCGGTGGTTTATTAGCAACTAATGAAAAACTGTTTTTT. This codes for CASRLETAGGLLATNEKLFF.

This clone has only a few counts. The CDR3 loop is CASSAGPSSYNEQFF. The CDR3 coding sequence is TGTGCCAGCAGCGCAGGGCCAAGCTCCTACAATGAGCAGTTCTTC. The chain employs TRBV9 and TRBJ2-1; tentative D call: TRBD1 (5 bases). The CDR3 is 15 amino acids. CDR1 is SGDLS and CDR2 is YYNGEE in the germline V gene. Trimming removed 3 bases from V and 0 bases from J, with 10 bases in between.

The rearrangement links TRBV12-3 or TRBV12-4 to TRBJ1-2; D is undetermined. Deletions cut 3 bases from V and 8 bases from J, with 13 bases between. The CDR3 is 13 amino acids. The CDR3 protein is CASSLLRVRGYTF. The CDR3 DNA follows: TGTGCCAGCAGTTTGCTCCGGGTGCGAGGCTACACCTTC.

The chain combines TRBV3-1 (or the pseudogene TRBV3-2) with TRBJ2-7; 8 bases line up with TRBD1. CDR3 size: 14 residues. V dropped 4 bases and J dropped 7; count of bases not matched to a gene: 9. Germline lookup yields CDR1 LGHDT and CDR2 YNNKEL (reference sequence). The DNA for the CDR3 is TGTGCCAGCAGCCTACAGGGGGACTGGGGGGAGCAGTACTTC. Translation gives CASSLQGDWGEQYF.

This clone occurred a few times. The chain joins TRBV19 to TRBJ2-1; TRBD1 matches 7 bases. Germline V CDR1 and CDR2: LNHDA, SQIVND (reference sequence). The CDR3 runs 14 residues. V gave up 5 bases and J gave up 4 bases; unmatched junction bases: 5. The DNA for the CDR3 is TGTGCCAGTAGTGCCGGGACAGCTTACAATGAGCAGTTCTTC. Translating gives CASSAGTAYNEQFF. The variable domain in full, with the rest retrieved from reference TRBV19 and TRBJ2-1, is DGGITQSPKYLFRKEGQNVTLSCEQNLNHDAMYWYRQDPGQGLRLIYYSQIVNDFQKGDIAEGYSVSREKKESFPLTVTSAQKNPTAFYLCASSAGTAYNEQFFGPGTRLTVL.

V usage is TRBV27 and J usage is TRBJ1-1; 7 bases agree with TRBD1. CDR1 and CDR2 from the germline V gene are MNHEY and SMNVEV (reference sequence). V lost 6 bases to trimming and J lost 4 bases; unmatched junction nucleotides: 8. CDR3 length equals 14 residues. CDR3 sequence (DNA): TGTGCCAGCAGCCCTACAGGGGTGGGCACTGAAGCTTTCTTT. Translation gives CASSPTGVGTEAFF.

About this clone: Distinct nucleotide sequences in the sample also encode this CDR3. V is TRBV5-6 and J is TRBJ1-4; no reliable D call. The CDR3 spans 14 residues. Germline CDR1 and CDR2: SGHDT and YYEEEE. Trimming took 0 bases from V and 0 from J, leaving 3 bases between them. CDR3 region: CASSLVATNEKLFF. The CDR3 nucleotides read TGTGCCAGCAGCTTGGTAGCAACTAATGAAAAACTGTTTTTT.